The next 18 T cell receptor beta chains were all read from a single sample in a study of tissue T cells after allogeneic stem cell transplantation. Sequencing used immunoSEQ multiplex PCR; TCRdb keeps in-frame clones, though not all of them. The sample holds approximately 8,200 clones, roughly 45% seen once. The time point is: mouse harvest day 7 after allogeneic transplant. Tail vein injection delivered 10^7 T-cell-depleted bone marrow cells and 10^6 splenic CD5+ T cells. Material for sequencing was skin. The receptors were gathered from a female BALB/c mouse given C57BL/6 T cells with graft-versus-host disease after an allogeneic hematopoietic cell transplant.

Comments on this clone: Mouse gene names apply. The missing CDR3 end, 1 residue past where the read stops, is filled in from the germline J gene. The chain links TRBV26 to TRBJ2-7; 10 bases fit TRBD2. Germline V lookup: CDR1 KGHPV, CDR2 FQNQEV (reference sequence). V lost 6 bases to trimming and J lost 7 bases; unmatched junction nucleotides: 9. CDR3 length: 14 residues. Incomplete CDR3 DNA: TGTGCCAGCAGCCGCCCTGGGGGGGCAGGAGAACAGTAC. Residues: CASSRPGGAGEQY. The CDR3 reads in full as CASSRPGGAGEQYF.

This clone came up a few times. The gene symbols are mouse symbols. Sequencing ends 1 residue short of the CDR3 end; the germline J gene provides the rest. This chain connects TRBV16 to TRBJ2-7, with a possible D match to TRBD1 (5 bases). The CDR3 contains 12 residues. Germline V gene data show CDR1 as SGHSA and CDR2 as FRNQAP. V lost 5 bases, J lost 4 bases, and 9 bases lay in between. CDR3 sequence reads: CASSQDKYEQYF. The sequenced CDR3 bases are TGTGCAAGCAGCCAGGACAAATATGAACAGTAC.

To note about this clone: The genes and germline here are from mouse. The CDR3 goes on 1 residue after the read ends, and that part is filled in from the germline J gene. V is TRBV26 and J is TRBJ2-7, with a tentative D call TRBD1 (6 bases). This CDR3 is built from 14 residues. V was shortened by 7 bases and J by 0 bases, with 13 bases between the two germline ends. The V gene's germline CDR1 is KGHPV and CDR2 FQNQEV (reference sequence). The CDR3 here is CASILDSLSYEQYF. The CDR3 DNA, read in part, is TGTGCCAGCATCCTGGACAGCCTCTCCTATGAACAGTAC.

Note on this clone: Gene names denote mouse genes. Read coverage stops 1 residue before the CDR3 terminus; the germline J gene supplies the remainder. The sample carries other DNA sequences with the same CDR3. The genes are TRBV26 and TRBJ2-2; D is unresolved. The CDR3 has 12 amino acids. Germline V gene lookup returns CDR1 KGHPV and CDR2 FQNQEV (reference sequence). V was pared by 3 bases and J by 4 bases, with 3 bases between. The part of the CDR3 DNA that was read is TGTGCCAGCAGTCTCGGCACCGGGCAGCTCTAC. This translates into CASSLGTGQLY. The whole CDR3 protein reads CASSLGTGQLYF.

Details on this clone: These gene names are mouse names. The read falls 1 residue short of the CDR3 end, and the missing part is taken from the germline J gene. The V call is TRBV3, the J call TRBJ2-7, with 10 bases fitting TRBD2. Trimming cost V 5 bases and J 4 bases; bases outside gene matches: 5. The CDR3 loop spans 14 amino acids. CDR1 and CDR2 from the germline V gene are SNHLY and FYNGKV (reference sequence). CDR3 loop: CASSRLGGVYEQYF. Partial CDR3 DNA: TGTGCCAGCAGCCGACTGGGGGGCGTTTATGAACAGTAC.

Remarks on this clone: Any gene name here is a mouse gene name. The read finishes 1 residue shy of the CDR3 end, and the germline J gene is used to complete it. The chain carries TRBV1 and TRBJ1-5; 7 bases line up with TRBD1. With 1 base clipped from V and 0 bases from J, the junction kept 6 bases outside the gene matches. CDR3 length equals 17 residues. Germline V gives CDR1 NSQYPW, CDR2 LRSPGD (reference sequence). CDR3 residues: CTCSAVTGTANNQAPLF. Incomplete CDR3 DNA: TGCACCTGCAGTGCAGTAACCGGGACAGCTAACAACCAGGCTCCGCTT.

This clone came up once. Germline and genes here are mouse. The CDR3 region is CASRLGGRAEQFF. CDR3 DNA, as far as it was read: TGTGCCAGCAGACTGGGGGGGCGTGCTGAGCAGTTC. The rearrangement links TRBV3 to TRBJ2-1, with TRBD2 matching 11 bases. The CDR3 end falls 1 residue outside the read, so it is completed with the germline J gene. The CDR3 length is 13 residues. Germline CDR1 and CDR2: SNHLY and FYNGKV (reference sequence). The J segment lost 6 bases and the V segment lost 6 bases, leaving 1 base of the junction unmatched. Supplemented by reference TRBV3 and TRBJ2-1, the full variable domain reads GPKVLQIPSHQIIDMGQMVTLNCDPVSNHLYFYWYKQILGQQMEFLVNFYNGKVMEKSKLFKDQFSVERPDGSYFTLKIQPTALEDSAVYFCASRLGGRAEQFFGPGTRLTVL.

The sample holds a few counts of this clone. The gene symbols are mouse symbols. CDR3 in amino acids: CASGAGKAPLF. CDR3 DNA (partial): TGTGCCAGCGGTGCAGGGAAGGCTCCGCTT. The V gene is TRBV13-2, the J gene TRBJ1-5; D may be TRBD1 (5 bases). With the read ending 1 residue before the CDR3 end, the germline J gene is used to fill in that end. CDR1 and CDR2 from the germline V gene are NNHNN and SYGAGS (reference sequence). The V and J ends lost 3 bases and 8 bases respectively, with 6 bases between them. This CDR3 has 11 amino acids.

This clone was seen more than once but under ten times. Mouse gene names and germline throughout. The read ends 1 residue before the CDR3 terminus; that terminus is restored from the germline J gene. The gene calls are TRBV23 and TRBJ2-7; the table's D call of TRBD2 was not tested on the DNA. This CDR3 is built from 15 residues. Germline V gene sequence: CDR1 KGHTA, CDR2 FQNQQP. The CDR3 sequence: CSSSQSPGGSYEQYF. The part of the CDR3 DNA that was read is TGCTCCAGCAGTCAATCTCCTGGGGGGTCCTATGAACAGTAC.

In regard to this clone: Germline and genes: mouse. The read ends 1 residue shy of where the CDR3 ends; the end is completed using the germline J gene. The chain is built from TRBV15 and TRBJ2-5, with 7 bases fitting TRBD2. The CDR3 is 13 residues long. Germline V gives CDR1 SGHND, CDR2 FRSKSL. The J segment lost 4 bases and the V segment lost 3 bases, leaving 1 base of the junction unmatched. This chain's CDR3 is CASSLGGEDTQYF. The DNA read from the CDR3 is TGTGCCAGCAGTTTGGGGGGGGAAGACACCCAGTAC.

The sample holds a few counts of this clone. Gene names are the mouse ones. The read finishes 1 residue shy of the CDR3 end, and the germline J gene is used to complete it. The V and J genes are TRBV24 and TRBJ2-4, with 10 bases aligning to TRBD1. V lost 6 bases and J lost 4; bases outside the gene matches: 10. CDR1 is KGHTA and CDR2 is FRNEEI in the germline V gene. This CDR3 contains 16 residues. CDR3 DNA (partial): TGTGCCAGCAGCCGGGACAGGGGAAGAAGGGAAAACACCTTGTAC. It translates to CASSRDRGRRENTLY. From start to end, the CDR3 is CASSRDRGRRENTLYF.

This clone was seen a few times. Germline and genes here are mouse. The CDR3 extends 1 residue past the end of the read, so its final part is completed from the germline J gene. The chain recombines TRBV26 with TRBJ1-6; tentatively, D is TRBD1 (6 bases). TRBJ1-6 has ORF status, its function being uncertain. The CDR3 sequence is 13 residues long. V was cut by 6 bases and J by 5 bases, with 8 bases left in between. Germline-derived CDR1 and CDR2 are KGHPV and FQNQEV (reference sequence). Incomplete CDR3 DNA: TGTGCCAGCAGCGGGACAAATAATTCGCCCCTCTAC. Translating it yields CASSGTNNSPLY. The whole CDR3 region reads CASSGTNNSPLYF.

About this clone itself: Germline and genes here are mouse. The missing CDR3 end, 1 residue past where the read stops, is filled in from the germline J gene. The V gene is TRBV13-1, the J gene TRBJ1-2; the match to TRBD1 covers 11 bases. This CDR3 spans 14 amino acids. With 5 bases clipped from V and 3 bases from J, the junction kept 3 bases outside the gene matches. Looked up from germline, CDR1 is NSHNY and CDR2 is SYGAGN. CDR3 amino acids: CASRGTGGDSDYTF. The CDR3 DNA, read in part, is TGTGCCAGCAGAGGGACAGGGGGGGACTCCGACTACACC.

A remark on this clone: The gene names here belong to mouse. Read data end 1 residue before the CDR3 end; the end is taken from the germline J gene. The chain carries TRBV23 and TRBJ2-4; the D call in the table, TRBD2, was not verified against the DNA. This CDR3 is built from 14 residues. Germline assignment: CDR1 KGHTA and CDR2 FQNQQP. Incomplete CDR3 DNA: TGCTCCAGCACCATACTGGGGGGGGAAAACACCTTGTAC. The encoded protein is CSSTILGGENTLY. The whole CDR3 protein is CSSTILGGENTLYF.

In regard to this clone: Gene and germline names: mouse. The CDR3 end is not reached by the read, which stops 1 residue before it; the germline J gene fills it in. The chain links TRBV1 to TRBJ2-7, with 8 bases identical to TRBD1. The CDR3 consists of 14 residues. The junction had 5 bases not matched to a gene; V was cut back by 3 bases and J by 4 bases. Germline CDR1 reads NSQYPW; CDR2 reads LRSPGD (reference sequence). Incomplete CDR3 DNA: TGCACCTGCAGTGCGGGGACAGGCGATTATGAACAGTAC. Residues: CTCSAGTGDYEQY. The complete CDR3 sequence is CTCSAGTGDYEQYF.

Of note for this clone: Mouse gene names apply. The read terminates 1 residue ahead of where the CDR3 ends, so the germline J gene completes it. This rearrangement joins TRBV1 to TRBJ2-5; D is undetermined. CDR1 is NSQYPW, CDR2 LRSPGD, per germline (reference sequence). This CDR3 has 15 residues. Between the trimmed V and J ends, which lost 0 bases and 3 bases, there was a span of 10 bases. The covered CDR3 bases are TGCACCTGCAGTGCAGATAACGTCAGACAAGACACCCAGTAC. Its translation is CTCSADNVRQDTQY. The CDR3, in full, reads CTCSADNVRQDTQYF.

For this clone: Germline and genes here are mouse. The missing CDR3 end, 1 residue past where the read stops, is filled in from the germline J gene. This sequence joins TRBV23 and TRBJ1-1; TRBD1 is the table's D call, not checked against the DNA. This CDR3 has 14 residues. CDR1 is KGHTA and CDR2 is FQNQQP in the germline V gene. The CDR3: CSSSPTGANTEVFF. The DNA read from the CDR3 is TGCTCCAGCAGCCCGACAGGAGCAAACACAGAAGTCTTC.

Worth noting for this clone: Mouse germline and gene names are used. The CDR3 goes on 1 residue after the read ends, and that part is filled in from the germline J gene. This sequence joins TRBV5 and TRBJ2-5; possible D gene TRBD2, 7 bases. This CDR3 has 15 amino acids. Germline-derived CDR1 and CDR2 are LGHNA and YNLKQL (reference sequence). Between the trimmed V and J ends, which lost 0 bases and 5 bases, there was a span of 12 bases. CDR3 protein: CASSQDRGARDTQYF. The DNA read from the CDR3 is TGTGCCAGCAGCCAAGATAGGGGGGCGCGAGACACCCAGTAC.